Shown below are 26 T cell receptor beta chains from a single sample sequenced in a study of blood T cells in healthy people across ages. Combining a sample-barcoded 5' primer with a J-beta primer mix, a second PCR ran for about 6 to 12 cycles. MiXCR, run by TCRdb on the 5' RACE reads, gives a single entry per CDR3 protein. The sample has roughly 800,000 distinct CDR3 sequences; less than 70% are singletons. The specimen was blood. The receptors come from an older man in good health.

The chain links TRBV18 to TRBJ2-1, with 13 nucleotides matching TRBD2. The V and J ends lost 3 bases and 10 bases, in that order; junction bases with no gene match: 6. The germline gives CDR1 KGHSH, CDR2 LQKENI. The CDR3 is made up of 15 amino acids. The CDR3, as DNA: TGTGCCAGCTCACCTGGGACTAGCGGGGCTCGGGAGCAGTTCTTC. Translation: CASSPGTSGAREQFF.

This clonotype has only a few counts. The V call is TRBV2, the J call TRBJ2-7, with D perhaps TRBD2 (6 bases). Looked up from germline, CDR1 is SNHLY and CDR2 is FYNNEI. The V and J ends lost 7 bases and 0 bases respectively, with 10 bases between them. CDR3 length equals 13 residues. CDR3 sequence: CASKEGPSYEQYF. CDR3 DNA sequence: TGTGCCAGCAAGGAGGGCCCCTCCTACGAGCAGTACTTC.

This sequence joins TRBV6-5 and TRBJ2-1; 13 bases fit TRBD2. The germline V gene has CDR1 MNHEY and CDR2 SVGAGI. The CDR3 extends over 15 amino acids. V lost 6 bases to trimming and J lost 9 bases; unmatched junction nucleotides: 8. The CDR3 is CASSSPLAGGTEQFF. CDR3 nucleotide sequence: TGTGCCAGCAGCTCCCCACTAGCGGGAGGGACTGAGCAGTTCTTC.

V gene TRBV5-1 combines with J gene TRBJ2-3; 13 nucleotides match TRBD2. Trimming at V came to 4 bases and at J to 4 bases, leaving 9 bases not matched to a gene. The CDR3 is made up of 17 amino acids. The germline CDR1 and CDR2 sequences are SGHRS and YFSETQ. CDR3 loop: CASSPSTSGRPPDTQYF. The CDR3 bases are TGCGCCAGCAGCCCGTCGACTAGCGGGAGGCCACCAGATACGCAGTATTTT.

The V call is TRBV2, the J call TRBJ1-2, with 8 bases identical to TRBD1. Germline values: CDR1 SNHLY, CDR2 FYNNEI. Trimming removed 9 bases from V and 8 bases from J; junction bases left unmatched: 11. This CDR3 comprises 13 residues. CDR3 nucleotides: TGTGCCAGGCCTCGGACAGGGCGGATAGGCTACACCTTC. Translating gives CARPRTGRIGYTF.

The chain uses TRBV29-1 and TRBJ2-5, with unresolved D. The V gene lost 0 bases and the J gene lost 11 bases, with 22 bases spanning the gap. Germline V CDR1 and CDR2: SQVTM, ANQGSEA. The CDR3 sequence is 15 residues long. DNA of the CDR3: TGCAGCGTTGAAGACGGACCTCCCTCCTACAATGAGCAGTACTTC. Translated, it gives CSVEDGPPSYNEQYF.

A few counts support this clonotype. The chain couples TRBV5-1 to TRBJ2-7, with D possibly matching TRBD1 (5 bases). The CDR3 consists of 15 residues. Looked up from germline, CDR1 is SGHRS and CDR2 is YFSETQ. With 1 base removed from V and 6 bases from J, the gap between germline ends came to 17 bases. The CDR3 is CASSLMGVQGSEQYF. CDR3 sequence (DNA): TGCGCCAGCAGCTTGATGGGCGTCCAGGGTAGCGAGCAGTACTTC.

The CDR3 loop reads CASSYGREIMTDTQYF. DNA for the CDR3: TGTGCCAGCAGTTACGGGCGGGAGATAATGACAGATACGCAGTATTTT. The gene calls are TRBV6-5 and TRBJ2-3; TRBD2 agrees at 7 bases. The CDR3 spans 16 residues. CDR1 is MNHEY, CDR2 SVGAGI, per germline. V lost 2 bases to trimming and J lost 3 bases; unmatched junction nucleotides: 8.

The chain couples TRBV6-6 to TRBJ2-4; unclear D gene. V was pared by 2 bases and J by 0 bases, with 8 bases between. Germline CDR1 MNHNY, CDR2 SVGAGI (reference sequence). The CDR3 runs 15 residues. CDR3: CASSYEQLAKNIQYF. In DNA form, the CDR3 reads TGTGCCAGCAGTTACGAACAGCTAGCCAAAAACATTCAGTACTTC.

This clonotype showed up just a few times. The chain has TRBV5-6 and TRBJ2-5, with 8 nucleotides matching TRBD2. The CDR3 runs to 16 residues. The germline CDR1 and CDR2 sequences are SGHDT and YYEEEE. Trimming took 3 bases from V and 2 from J; bases not matched to a gene: 9. The CDR3 reads CASSSSGRTPQETQYF. In DNA form, the CDR3 reads TGTGCCAGCAGCTCTAGCGGGCGGACTCCTCAAGAGACCCAGTACTTC.

This chain uses TRBV10-3 with TRBJ2-4; the D is unclear. The CDR3 sequence is 15 residues long. Per germline, CDR1 ENHRY and CDR2 SYGVKD. Trimming pared 2 bases from V and 1 base from J, leaving 9 bases between. The CDR3 DNA reads as TGTGCCATCAGTGAGACGGGTGGGGCCAAAAACATTCAGTACTTC. As protein: CAISETGGAKNIQYF.

The chain carries TRBV7-6 and TRBJ1-1; 7 positions match TRBD1. CDR1 and CDR2 from the germline V gene are SGHVS and FNYEAQ. The CDR3 totals 14 residues. Trimming cost V 5 bases and J 0 bases; bases outside gene matches: 3. The CDR3 DNA reads as TGTGCCAGCAGCCCCACAGGGGTGAACACTGAAGCTTTCTTT. Translated, it gives CASSPTGVNTEAFF.

The CDR3 reads CASSLEGQGWETQYF. In DNA form, the CDR3 reads TGCGCCAGCAGCTTGGAGGGACAGGGATGGGAGACCCAGTACTTC. The gene calls are TRBV5-1 and TRBJ2-5, with 9 bases lining up with TRBD1. This CDR3 is 15 amino acids long. CDR1 is SGHRS and CDR2 is YFSETQ in the germline V gene. Trimming removed 0 bases from V and 5 bases from J; junction bases left unmatched: 5. Combining the CDR3 with reference TRBV5-1 and TRBJ2-5 gives the whole variable domain KAGVTQTPRYLIKTRGQQVTLSCSPISGHRSVSWYQQTPGQGLQFLFEYFSETQRNKGNFPGRFSGRQFSNSRSEMNVSTLELGDSALYLCASSLEGQGWETQYFGPGTRLLVL.

The chain employs TRBV20-1 and TRBJ2-3; TRBD2 matches at 7 bases. V shed 5 bases, J shed 6 bases, and the junction held 14 bases outside the gene matches. The CDR3 sequence is 15 residues long. Germline-derived CDR1 and CDR2 are DFQATT and SNEGSKA (reference sequence). CDR3 loop: CSARPTSVIRDTQYF. CDR3 sequence (DNA): TGCAGTGCTCGCCCTACTAGCGTGATAAGGGATACGCAGTATTTT.

V is TRBV11-2 and J is TRBJ2-5; D unclear. CDR1 SGHAT and CDR2 FQNNGV come from the germline V gene. V was pared by 5 bases and J by 11 bases, with 21 bases between. This CDR3 region has 14 residues. The CDR3 nucleotides read TGTGCCAGCAGCCGTCCTCCCCTACGATTGGAGCAGTACTTC. It specifies CASSRPPLRLEQYF.

The rearrangement joins TRBV5-1 to TRBJ2-2; D is undetermined. The CDR3 sequence is 14 residues long. Germline V gives CDR1 SGHRS, CDR2 YFSETQ. The V end was cut by 0 bases, the J end by 4 bases, with 7 bases between. CDR3 amino acids: CASSLGQATGELFF. The DNA of the CDR3 is TGCGCCAGCAGCTTGGGCCAAGCCACCGGGGAGCTGTTTTTT.

The rearrangement uses TRBV9 and TRBJ2-6; tentative D call: TRBD2 (7 bases). This CDR3 region has 18 residues. Germline CDR1 and CDR2: SGDLS and YYNGEE. Deletions cut 3 bases from V and 0 bases from J, with 16 bases between. The CDR3, as DNA: TGTGCCAGCAGCGCCTCCGGGGGGCTGGTCTCTGGGGCCAACGTCCTGACTTTC. Amino acids: CASSASGGLVSGANVLTF.

This clonotype occurred a few times. V and J are TRBV29-1 and TRBJ2-7, with D possibly TRBD1 on 6 matching bases. The CDR3 is 14 residues long. Trimming took off 4 bases at V and 0 bases at J, with 13 bases between the two ends. Germline CDR1 reads SQVTM; CDR2 reads ANQGSEA. The CDR3 loop reads CSVVGQSSSYEQYF. The CDR3 bases are TGCAGCGTTGTCGGACAGTCGAGCTCCTACGAGCAGTACTTC.

The V gene is TRBV20-1, the J gene TRBJ2-1, with D perhaps matching TRBD2 (5 bases). The last part of the DNA fits TRBJ2-7 better; the J call may be wrong. From germline, CDR1 is DFQATT and CDR2 SNEGSKA (reference sequence). This CDR3 has 14 amino acids. As DNA, the CDR3 is TGCAGTGCTAGATTCGGACTGCTCTACAATGAGCAGTACTTC. It translates to CSARFGLLYNEQYF.

This clonotype was seen at least ten times. The chain has TRBV29-1 and TRBJ2-1, with D possibly called TRBD1 or TRBD2 (6 bases each). There are 15 residues in the CDR3. The V end lost 6 bases, the J end lost 4 bases, and 19 bases lay between the germline ends. From germline, CDR1 is SQVTM and CDR2 ANQGSEA. CDR3: CSVTGGQGTYNEQFF. The DNA for the CDR3 is TGCAGCGTGACCGGAGGGCAGGGGACTTACAATGAGCAGTTCTTC.

V gene TRBV2 combines with J gene TRBJ2-3; 13 nucleotides match TRBD2. CDR1 and CDR2 (germline): SNHLY, FYNNEI. The CDR3 totals 18 residues. The V segment lost 5 bases and the J segment 0 bases; nucleotides outside the gene matches: 8. DNA for the CDR3: TGTGCCAGCAGTCTTACTAGCGGGAGGGCGGGTAGCACAGATACGCAGTATTTT. Translation: CASSLTSGRAGSTDTQYF.

V and J are TRBV7-2 and TRBJ2-5, with D maybe TRBD2 (5 bases). Judging by the DNA end, TRBJ2-7 fits better; the J call may be wrong. The CDR3 length is 12 residues. CDR1 SGHTA and CDR2 FQGNSA come from the germline V gene. CDR3 protein: CASSSDSSEQYF. In DNA, the CDR3 is TGTGCCAGCAGCTCGGACTCGTCCGAGCAGTACTTC.

This chain uses TRBV4-2 with TRBJ1-5; D may be TRBD1 (5 bases). Germline V lookup: CDR1 LGHNA, CDR2 YNFKEQ. The CDR3 sequence is 18 residues long. The germline V and J ends were trimmed by 1 base and 0 bases, with 16 bases remaining between them. The CDR3 loop is CASSQVTGTAYSNQPQHF. The CDR3 DNA is TGTGCCAGCAGCCAAGTTACGGGGACGGCGTATAGCAATCAGCCCCAGCATTTT.

This clonotype was observed a few times. The chain recombines TRBV29-1 with TRBJ2-5, with D possibly being TRBD2 (5 bases). V dropped 4 bases and J dropped 1 base, with 13 bases sitting between them. CDR3 length equals 14 residues. Germline CDR1 and CDR2: SQVTM and ANQGSEA. Here the CDR3 DNA reads TGCAGCGTTGGAGGGATCCCCCTCCAAGAGACCCAGTACTTC. This encodes CSVGGIPLQETQYF.

The table lists this clonotype with a few counts. The chain has TRBV20-1 and TRBJ2-3; 12 bases align to TRBD1. The trim removed 4 bases at V and 1 base at J, leaving 3 bases unmatched. Germline CDR1 reads DFQATT; CDR2 reads SNEGSKA (reference sequence). There are 15 residues in the CDR3. The CDR3 region has the DNA TGCAGTGCTAAGGGACAGGGGGCCCGCACAGATACGCAGTATTTT. This translates into CSAKGQGARTDTQYF.

This clonotype was picked up one time. The chain couples TRBV6-5 to TRBJ2-3, with unresolved D. The CDR3 runs to 18 residues. V lost 0 bases, J lost 14 bases, and 30 bases lay in between. Germline CDR1 MNHEY, CDR2 SVGAGI. CDR3 nucleotide sequence: TGTGCCAGCAGTTACTCTGTCTTTGGTCAGAGGCTTCTCGGATACGCGTATTTT. Encoded protein: CASSYSVFGQRLLGYAYF.